This paragraph reports one T cell receptor (beta chain). Its antigen remains unidentified. The record has no base qualities; no much larger clone is one base away. The library was produced with the immunoSEQ multiplex PCR assay. A mixture of 60 forward primers for TCR Vbeta segments and 13 reverse primers for TCR Jbeta segments was used in the multiplex PCR. A multiplex PCR assay on genomic DNA amplified the CDR3 region of rearranged TCR beta genes. The amplified TCR beta libraries were sequenced on the Illumina HiSeq System as 87-base-pair reads. On the study's bioinformatics: In a later analysis, about 80 million unique TCR beta chains were counted across the approximately 670 repertoires, and roughly 10 million of these chains were shared by at least two donors. Raw reads were error-corrected and collapsed into unique sequences with a nearest-neighbor algorithm that merged closely related sequences to remove PCR and sequencing errors. Alignment of CDR3 sequences to IMGT reference sequences was used to assign V, D and J gene segments. For a sequence to be retained, a match of at least six nucleotides to both a V gene segment and a J gene segment was required. Rearrangements were called productive when the CDR3 lacked stop codons and stayed in frame with V and J; all others were non-productive. CDR3 was defined by IMGT convention, running from the second conserved V-encoded cysteine to the conserved J-encoded phenylalanine. Sequences without an unambiguous match to a single V gene segment were excluded from the earlier analysis of 500 to 700 of the donors. An earlier analysis of several hundred of the donors called V segments functional above 56.7% productive rearrangements and segregating when the between-donor standard deviation exceeded 5%. A statistical classification framework was built for diagnosing cytomegalovirus status from the catalog of TCR beta chain sequences. In a later analysis, TCR nucleotide sequences were compared against IMGT/GENE-DB human TR gene sequences so that V and J genes could be assigned. Using the TCRdist pipeline, a later analysis assigned CDR3 sequences along with most-parsimonious VDJ recombination scenarios. A later analysis defined each TCR beta chain by its CDR3 amino acid sequence plus V-gene family, and excluded reads lacking a unique V-gene family. To address suspected cross-contamination and a sequencing artifact, a later analysis removed some 620 highly shared, low-generation-probability nucleotide sequences. In a later analysis, a clonal expansion index for each public chain was calculated from normalized within-repertoire ranks of inferred template counts. Generation probabilities in a later analysis came from a VDJ recombination model fitted to out-of-frame rearrangements, and those results were checked against IGoR. Hypergeometric tests were used in a later analysis to score TCR-TCR, TCR-HLA and TCR-CMV co-occurrence, with a repertoire-size bias correction applied to the TCR pairs. False discovery rates were estimated in a later analysis by permuting HLA or CMV assignments 20 times. In a later analysis, co-occurring TCRs were grouped using DBSCAN, with TCRdist sequence similarity added in when clustering inside HLA-allele-positive subsets. Repertoires with fewer than 30,000 or more than 120,000 public chains were left out of co-occurrence clustering, as were five repertoires with anomalous nucleotide sharing. TCRdb limited this immuneACCESS table to in-frame rearrangements with V and J called. A share of clones is missing; checked studies link under half to unresolved V genes, and the rest is unexplained. That table furnishes V, J and clone size, whereas the DNA furnished D and trimming. The sample contains about 110,000 clones, roughly four fifths of them found a single time. The ten biggest clones cover under 8% of the sample.

The cohort comprised more than 550 healthy bone marrow donors. At the time of sampling, every cohort member was nominally healthy, though immune exposures that went unrecorded were likely present. The donor tested CMV seropositive and was one of the 289 seropositive cohort members. Each donor provided a peripheral blood sample, and peripheral blood mononuclear cells were used for TCR beta sequencing. The Qiagen DNeasy Blood Extraction Kit was used to extract genomic DNA from the blood cell samples. From cysteine to phenylalanine, the CDR3 is 12 amino acids long. The kept DNA is CDR3 alone, 36 bases in frame from the first base. CDR1 MDHEN and CDR2 SYDVKM were looked up in the germline V gene. Trimming at the junction amounts to 7 bases on V and 7 bases on J, and the germline ends lie 14 bases apart. The data derive from a study of cytomegalovirus exposure and HLA in healthy donors (dated by TCRdb to 2016 to 2017). With regard to the full study: According to an earlier analysis of a few hundred of the donors, about 179 million T cells yielded roughly 110 million unique TCR beta sequences and roughly 280 Gb of sequence data. Roughly 300 gigabases of sequencing data and tens of millions of unique TCR sequences were included in an early release covering 550 to 800 HLA-typed donors. The genetic ancestry cluster associated with self-reported Caucasian donors included roughly 84% of the 398 genotyped donors. The study aimed to test whether cataloging public T cell receptors could reveal signatures of past pathogen exposure. The study used immunosequencing to profile the T cell repertoires of approximately 690 subjects and linked those repertoires to cytomegalovirus serostatus. A separate validation cohort of over a hundred different subjects was used in addition to the 666-subject first cohort. To predict cytomegalovirus infection status, the study brought together high-throughput TCR immunosequencing, statistical association of individual TCRs with disease status, and machine learning. A later analysis re-examined previously published TCR beta repertoires from more than 550 donors and added high-resolution HLA genotyping to investigate patterns of TCR occurrence. In the later analysis, no new phenotypic data were used to find candidate immune exposures; instead, reliance was placed on TCR beta sequences and their occurrence across donors. To decide whether each TCR beta V gene segment behaved as functional or pseudogenic, an earlier analysis of fewer than 750 of the donors relied on high-throughput TCR beta sequencing. Alongside the repertoire data, information on donor age, sex, ethnicity and CMV serostatus was compiled. Genome-wide SNP genotypes for about 65% of the 666 donors were used in a later genetic analysis, which treated that subset as a discovery cohort. Every discovery cohort repertoire had been produced on one sequencing platform. HLA typing covered class I and class II loci at four-digit resolution. The number of donors typed differed by locus, with 629-630 for A, B, C, DRB1 and DQB1, around 520 for DQA1, 600 to 610 for DPA1, and 400 to 490 for DPB1. Several DR-DQ haplotypes were treated as single units for association and clustering because of strong linkage in the cohort. Among around 400 genotyped donors of the cohort, an average of roughly 240,000 unique TCR beta nucleotide sequences were sequenced per donor, roughly 20% of them non-productive.

On the study overall, not on this receptor specifically: In a later genetic analysis, fewer N-insertions in productive TCRs were reported among donors in an Asian-associated ancestry cluster than the roughly 700-donor mean. Because counts were too low, 15 or so rarely observed V segments, including chromosome 9 orphons, were excluded from the earlier analysis of some 540 of the donors. V-gene and J-gene trimming of TCR beta chains was associated with a missense DCLRE1C variant in a later genetic analysis, and the association was replicated in an independent cohort. The classifier was reported to diagnose cytomegalovirus status with high specificity and sensitivity in both the original and validation cohorts. In a later analysis, TCR association rates were found to vary across HLA loci, with the most associated TCRs seen for DRB1 alleles and the fewest for HLA-C alleles. Because HLA typing was missing for some donors at each locus, association tests included only the typed subset. In a later analysis, several top co-occurrence clusters were reported to appear linked to parvovirus B19, influenza, CMV and Epstein-Barr virus. According to a later analysis, most CMV-associated TCR beta chains appeared to be HLA-restricted, and the HLA associations seemed to be driven largely by CMV exposure. The authors suggested that the approach could potentially be generalized to other disease states and immunological phenotypes. Sequencing depth was assumed to be roughly uniform across donors in the presence/absence analyses, though that assumption may not hold. A group of highly shared sequence variants was considered likely to be a technical artifact of the sequencing pipeline. Most TCR sequences were observed very rarely across donors, whereas some public TCRs were present in many individuals. Correlated functional status among segregating V segments might reflect linkage disequilibrium, but an unknown experimental factor could not be ruled out. Assigning TCR associations to individual alleles was difficult when HLA alleles, especially DR and DQ, strongly co-occurred. In an earlier analysis of approximately 590 of the donors, most TCR beta V segments appeared in productive rearrangements about 90% or about 30% of the time, broadly matching IMGT annotations. Because the 87-base-pair reads could not distinguish some IMGT-functional V segments, including TRBV6-2 and TRBV6-3, those segments were excluded. For the cohort, immune exposure information was limited to CMV serostatus. Specific HLA alleles were associated with 15,000 to 20,000 TCR beta sequences at a false discovery rate of 0.05 in a later analysis. The cohort was sequenced for TCR beta chains only, and without alpha or paired-chain data the features that could be detected were limited. A further reported finding was that TCR beta sequences accurately predicted the HLA-A and HLA-B alleles for most subjects in the first cohort. The study listed 150 to 200 TCR beta chains as associated with cytomegalovirus. In vitro tests confirmed that three of the cytomegalovirus-associated TCR beta chains recognize cytomegalovirus antigens. A later analysis found that HLA-associated TCR beta chains were more clonally expanded and had lower generation probabilities than equally common non-associated chains.

The TCR was taken from a woman in her forties or fifties in good health and CMV-seropositive. The V gene is TRBV28 and the J gene is TRBJ2-7, with TRBD2 perhaps the D gene, on 6 matching bases. Input material: PBMCs. The CDR3 reads as follows: CASKGQAGEQYF. Here is the DNA: TGTGCCAGCAAGGGGCAGGCGGGAGAGCAGTACTTC.